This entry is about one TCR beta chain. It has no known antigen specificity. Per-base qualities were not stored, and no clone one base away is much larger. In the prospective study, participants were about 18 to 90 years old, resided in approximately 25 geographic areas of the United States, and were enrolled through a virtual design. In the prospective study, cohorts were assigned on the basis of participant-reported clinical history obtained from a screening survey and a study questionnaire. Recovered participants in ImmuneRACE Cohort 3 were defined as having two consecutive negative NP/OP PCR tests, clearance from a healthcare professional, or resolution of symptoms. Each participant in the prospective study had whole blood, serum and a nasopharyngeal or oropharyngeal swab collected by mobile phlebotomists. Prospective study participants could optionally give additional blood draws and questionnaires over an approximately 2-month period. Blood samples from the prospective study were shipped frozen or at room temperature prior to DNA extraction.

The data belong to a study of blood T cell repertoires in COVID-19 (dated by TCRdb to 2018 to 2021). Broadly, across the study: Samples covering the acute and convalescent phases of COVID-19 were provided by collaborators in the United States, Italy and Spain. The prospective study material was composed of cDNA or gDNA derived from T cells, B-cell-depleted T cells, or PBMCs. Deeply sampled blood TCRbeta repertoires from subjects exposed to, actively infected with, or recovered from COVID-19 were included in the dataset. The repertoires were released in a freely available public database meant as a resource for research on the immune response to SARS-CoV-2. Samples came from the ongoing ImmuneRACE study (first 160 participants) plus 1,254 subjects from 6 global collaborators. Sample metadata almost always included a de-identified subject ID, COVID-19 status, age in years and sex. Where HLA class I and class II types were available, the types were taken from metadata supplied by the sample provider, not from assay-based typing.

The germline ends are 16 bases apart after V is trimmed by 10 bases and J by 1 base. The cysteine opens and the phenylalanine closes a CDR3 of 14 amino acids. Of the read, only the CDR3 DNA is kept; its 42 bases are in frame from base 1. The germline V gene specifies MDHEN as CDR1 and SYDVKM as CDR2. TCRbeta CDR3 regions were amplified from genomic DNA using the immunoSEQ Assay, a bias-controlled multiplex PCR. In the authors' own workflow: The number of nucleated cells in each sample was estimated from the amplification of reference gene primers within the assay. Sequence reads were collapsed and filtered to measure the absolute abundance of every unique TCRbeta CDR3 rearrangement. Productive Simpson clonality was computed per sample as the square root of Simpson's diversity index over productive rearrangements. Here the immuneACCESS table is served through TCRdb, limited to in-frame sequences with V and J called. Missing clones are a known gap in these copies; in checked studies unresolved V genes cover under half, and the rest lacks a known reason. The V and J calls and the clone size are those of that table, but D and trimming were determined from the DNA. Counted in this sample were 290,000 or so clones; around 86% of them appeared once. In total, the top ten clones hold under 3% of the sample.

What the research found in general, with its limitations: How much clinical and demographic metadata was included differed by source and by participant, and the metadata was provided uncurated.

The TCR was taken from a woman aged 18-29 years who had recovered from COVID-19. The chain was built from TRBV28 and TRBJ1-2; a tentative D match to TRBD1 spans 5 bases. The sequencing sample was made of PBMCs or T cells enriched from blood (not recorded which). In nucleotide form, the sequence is TGTGCCACCGAGTTGTCAAGGGGTAACTATGGCTACACCTTC. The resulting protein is CATELSRGNYGYTF.